This T cell receptor beta chain derives from a study of CD8 T cells in ankylosing spondylitis. The CDR3 has 15 residues. In germline, CDR1 is MNHNS, CDR2 SASEGT. The trim removed 1 base at V and 5 bases at J, leaving 7 bases unmatched. Library preparation for TCR beta used quantitative 5'-RACE with molecular barcodes. In TCRdb, the 5' RACE reads were re-called with MiXCR into one record per CDR3 protein. The sample lists under 200,000 distinct CDR3 sequences, 9.8% occurring once. The sequenced sample was blood, either unsorted or a sorted T cell fraction (not recorded which). The receptor was derived from a female donor with ankylosing spondylitis or in good health (not recorded which). The chain is built from TRBV6-1 and TRBJ2-7; TRBD2 matches at 8 bases. The CDR3 spells CASSEGVAGIHEQYF. Here the CDR3 DNA reads TGTGCCAGCAGTGAAGGGGTAGCGGGAATCCACGAGCAGTACTTC.